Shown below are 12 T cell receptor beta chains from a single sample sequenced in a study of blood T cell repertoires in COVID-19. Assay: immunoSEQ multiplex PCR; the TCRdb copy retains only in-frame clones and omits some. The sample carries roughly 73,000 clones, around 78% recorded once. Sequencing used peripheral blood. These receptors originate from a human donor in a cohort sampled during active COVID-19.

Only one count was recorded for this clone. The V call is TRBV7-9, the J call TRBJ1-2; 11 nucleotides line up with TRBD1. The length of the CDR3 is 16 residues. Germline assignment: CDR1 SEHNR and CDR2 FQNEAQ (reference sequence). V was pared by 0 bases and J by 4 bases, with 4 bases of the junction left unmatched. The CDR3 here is CASSLAGTGGVYGYTF. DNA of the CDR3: TGTGCCAGCAGCTTAGCGGGGACAGGGGGAGTCTATGGCTACACCTTC.

The CDR3, as DNA: TGTGCCAGCAGCCGTCTCATGGGGACTTTAAACACCGGGGAGCTGTTTTTT. Translating gives CASSRLMGTLNTGELFF. The J gene is TRBJ2-2, the V gene TRBV7-2, with a tentative D call TRBD2 (6 bases). Per germline, CDR1 SGHTA and CDR2 FQGNSA. This CDR3 is built from 17 residues. V was trimmed by 5 bases and J by 2 bases, leaving 18 bases between them.

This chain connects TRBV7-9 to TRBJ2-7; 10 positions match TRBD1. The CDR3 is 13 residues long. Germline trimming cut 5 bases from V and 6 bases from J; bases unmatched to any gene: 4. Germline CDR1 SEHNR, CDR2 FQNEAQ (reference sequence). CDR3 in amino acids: CASSGTGDSEQYF. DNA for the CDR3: TGTGCCAGCAGCGGGACAGGGGACTCCGAGCAGTACTTC.

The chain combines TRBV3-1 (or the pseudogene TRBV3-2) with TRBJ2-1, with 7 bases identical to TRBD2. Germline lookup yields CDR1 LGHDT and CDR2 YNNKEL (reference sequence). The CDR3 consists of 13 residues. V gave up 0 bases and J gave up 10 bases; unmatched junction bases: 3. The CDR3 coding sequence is TGTGCCAGCAGCCAAGATGCAGCGGGGGAGCAGTTCTTC. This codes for CASSQDAAGEQFF.

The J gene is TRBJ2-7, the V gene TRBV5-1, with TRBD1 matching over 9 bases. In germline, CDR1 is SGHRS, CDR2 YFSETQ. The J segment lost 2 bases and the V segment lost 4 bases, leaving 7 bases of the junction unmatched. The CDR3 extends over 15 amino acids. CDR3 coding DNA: TGCGCCAGCAGCCTGGGCGGGACAGGGCCCTACGAGCAGTACTTC. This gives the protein CASSLGGTGPYEQYF.

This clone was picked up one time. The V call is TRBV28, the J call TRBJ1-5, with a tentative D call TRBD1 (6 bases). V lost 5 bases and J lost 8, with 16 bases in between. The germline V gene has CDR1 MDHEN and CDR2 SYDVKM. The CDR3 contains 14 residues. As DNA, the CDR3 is TGTGCCAGCAGTCCGGGAACAGGGCGAAAGCCCCAGCATTTT. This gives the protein CASSPGTGRKPQHF.

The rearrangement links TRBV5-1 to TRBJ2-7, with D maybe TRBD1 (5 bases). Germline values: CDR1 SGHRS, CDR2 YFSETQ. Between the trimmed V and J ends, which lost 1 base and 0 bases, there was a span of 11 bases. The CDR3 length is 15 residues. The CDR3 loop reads CASSLNTGASYEQYF. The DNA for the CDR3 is TGCGCCAGCAGCTTGAATACAGGCGCCTCCTACGAGCAGTACTTC.

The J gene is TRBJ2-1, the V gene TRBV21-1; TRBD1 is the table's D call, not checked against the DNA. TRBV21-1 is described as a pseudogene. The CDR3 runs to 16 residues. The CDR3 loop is CASSKARAGGGNEQFF. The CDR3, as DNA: TGTGCCAGCAGCAAAGCAAGGGCAGGGGGCGGAAATGAGCAGTTCTTC.

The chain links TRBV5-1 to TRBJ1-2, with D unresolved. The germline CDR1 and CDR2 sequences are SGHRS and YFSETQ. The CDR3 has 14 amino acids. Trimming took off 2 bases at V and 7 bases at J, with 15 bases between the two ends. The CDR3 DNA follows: TGCGCCAGCAGCTTTGTCGGGGAGGCAGCTGGCTACACCTTC. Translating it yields CASSFVGEAAGYTF.

Written as DNA, the CDR3 is TGCGCCAGCAGCTTAGTCGGGACTCCAATCGGGTCAGAGACCCAGTACTTC. It specifies CASSLVGTPIGSETQYF. The V gene is TRBV5-1, the J gene TRBJ2-5, with D perhaps matching TRBD2 (6 bases). V was trimmed by 2 bases and J by 4 bases, leaving 21 bases between them. This CDR3 spans 17 amino acids. Per germline, CDR1 SGHRS and CDR2 YFSETQ. Full variable domain (outside the CDR3, taken from reference TRBV5-1 and TRBJ2-5): KAGVTQTPRYLIKTRGQQVTLSCSPISGHRSVSWYQQTPGQGLQFLFEYFSETQRNKGNFPGRFSGRQFSNSRSEMNVSTLELGDSALYLCASSLVGTPIGSETQYFGPGTRLLVL.

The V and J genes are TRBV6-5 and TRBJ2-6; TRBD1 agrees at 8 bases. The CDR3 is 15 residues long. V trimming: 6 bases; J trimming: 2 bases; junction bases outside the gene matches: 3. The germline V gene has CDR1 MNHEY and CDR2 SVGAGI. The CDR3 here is CASSQDRAGANVLTF. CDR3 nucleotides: TGTGCCAGCAGCCAGGACAGGGCTGGGGCCAACGTCCTGACTTTC.

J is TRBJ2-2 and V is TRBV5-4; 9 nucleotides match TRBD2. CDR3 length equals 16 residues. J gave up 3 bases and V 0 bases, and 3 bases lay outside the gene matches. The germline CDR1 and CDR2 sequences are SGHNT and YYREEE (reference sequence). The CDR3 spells CASSLEIAGDTGELFF. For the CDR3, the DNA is TGTGCCAGCAGCTTGGAGATAGCGGGAGACACCGGGGAGCTGTTTTTT.